Sequencing of this T cell receptor beta chain was carried out in a study of blood T cell repertoires in COVID-19. As for the study in general: COVID-19 samples collected from the United States, Italy and Spain covered acute and convalescent phases. PBMCs, B-cell-depleted T cells, or T cells provided the cDNA or gDNA that made up the material.

Source study methods: Reference gene primer amplification gave nucleated cell count estimates. Data came from immunoSEQ multiplex PCR; TCRdb stores just in-frame clones and leaves some out. That table gives V, J and clone size, and the DNA gave D and trimming. The sample has some 210,000 clones; about 83% are singletons. The CDR3 contains 14 residues. The germline V gene encodes CDR1 MDHEN and CDR2 SYDVKM. Trimming shortened V by 6 bases and J by 3 bases, and 15 bases separated the two germline ends. The sample comprised peripheral blood. The chain couples TRBV28 to TRBJ2-7; a possible D gene is TRBD1 (7 bases). The receptor was isolated from a man aged 50-59 years with active or convalescent COVID-19. This CDR3 reads CASSQAGQIYEQYF. CDR3 DNA: TGTGCCAGCAGCCAGGCGGGACAGATCTACGAGCAGTACTTC.